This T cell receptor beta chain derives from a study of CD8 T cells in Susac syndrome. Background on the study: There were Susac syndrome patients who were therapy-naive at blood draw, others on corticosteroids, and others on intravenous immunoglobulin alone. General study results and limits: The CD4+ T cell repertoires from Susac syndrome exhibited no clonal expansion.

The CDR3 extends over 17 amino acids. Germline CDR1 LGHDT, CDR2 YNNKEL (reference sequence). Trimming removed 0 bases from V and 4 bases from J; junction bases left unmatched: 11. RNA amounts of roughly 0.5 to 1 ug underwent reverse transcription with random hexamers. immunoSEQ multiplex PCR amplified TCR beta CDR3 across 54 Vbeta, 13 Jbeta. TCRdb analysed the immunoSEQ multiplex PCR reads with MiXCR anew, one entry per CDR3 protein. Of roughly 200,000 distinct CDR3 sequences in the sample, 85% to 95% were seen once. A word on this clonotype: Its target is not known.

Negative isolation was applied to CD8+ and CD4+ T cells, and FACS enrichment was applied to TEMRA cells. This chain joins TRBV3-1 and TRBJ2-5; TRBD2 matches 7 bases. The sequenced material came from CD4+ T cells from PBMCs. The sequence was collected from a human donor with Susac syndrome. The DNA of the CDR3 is TGTGCCAGCAGCCAAGATCGAGAGTGGCCGGGGGGAGAGACCCAGTACTTC. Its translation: CASSQDREWPGGETQYF.